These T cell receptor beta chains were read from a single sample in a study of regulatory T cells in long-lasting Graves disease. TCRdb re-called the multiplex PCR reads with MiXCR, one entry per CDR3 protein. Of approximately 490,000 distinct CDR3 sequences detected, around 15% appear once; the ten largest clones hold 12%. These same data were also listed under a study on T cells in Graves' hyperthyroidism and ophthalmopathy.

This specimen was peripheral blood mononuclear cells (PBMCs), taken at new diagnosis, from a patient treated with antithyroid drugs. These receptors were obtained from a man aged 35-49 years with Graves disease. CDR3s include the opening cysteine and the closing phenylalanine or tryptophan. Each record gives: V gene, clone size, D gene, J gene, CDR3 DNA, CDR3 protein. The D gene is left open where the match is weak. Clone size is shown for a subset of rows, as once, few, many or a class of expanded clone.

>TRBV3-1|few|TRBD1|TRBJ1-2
TGTGCCAGCAGCCAAGATCGATGGCGGGGGACAGACATGCAGAACTATGGCTACACCTTC
CASSQDRWRGTDMQNYGYTF
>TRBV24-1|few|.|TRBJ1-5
TGTGCCACCAGTGCACGAAATCAGCCCCAGCATTTT
CATSARNQPQHF
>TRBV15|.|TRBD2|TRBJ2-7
TGTGCCACCAGCAGAGATCGACTAGCGGGAGGTGACACCGTCTTC
CATSRDRLAGGDTVF
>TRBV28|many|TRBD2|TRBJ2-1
TGTGCCAGCAGCTGGGGGGGAGGCAATGAGCAGTTCTTC
CASSWGGGNEQFF
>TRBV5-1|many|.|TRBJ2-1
TGCGCCAGCAGCTTGACAGAAACCAATGAGCAGTTCTTC
CASSLTETNEQFF
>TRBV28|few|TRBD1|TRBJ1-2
TGTGCCAGCAGTTCAACGGGACAGGCCTTCTATGGCTACACCTTC
CASSSTGQAFYGYTF
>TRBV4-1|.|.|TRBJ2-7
TGCGCCAGCAGCCAAGAGCTCGGCAGGGGAACCTACGAGCAGTACTTC
CASSQELGRGTYEQYF
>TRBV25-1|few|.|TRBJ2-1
TGTGCCAGCAGTGAATTGGGGGTGGGACCGTACAATGAGCAGTTCTTC
CASSELGVGPYNEQFF
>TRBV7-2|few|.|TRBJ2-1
TGTGCCAGCAGCTTAAACAGGGGAGGGCCCCAGTTCTTC
CASSLNRGGPQFF
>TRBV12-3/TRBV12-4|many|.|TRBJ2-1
TGTGCCAGCAGTTTTGGTGGGAGCACCTCCTACAATGAGCAGTTCTTC
CASSFGGSTSYNEQFF
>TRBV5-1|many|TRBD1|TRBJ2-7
TGCGCCAGCAGCCTCTACGACAGGGACTACGAGCAGTACTTC
CASSLYDRDYEQYF
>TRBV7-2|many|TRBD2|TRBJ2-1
TGTGCCAGCAGCTTAGTCTCTAGCGGGAGTAATGAGCAGTTCTTC
CASSLVSSGSNEQFF
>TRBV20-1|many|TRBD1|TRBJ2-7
TGCAGTGCTAGGGACAGGGTAGGGGGCTACGAGCAGTACTTC
CSARDRVGGYEQYF
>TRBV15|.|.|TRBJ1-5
TGTGCCACCAGCAGGGGTAATCAGCCCCAGCATTTT
CATSRGNQPQHF
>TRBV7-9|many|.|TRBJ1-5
TGTGCCAGCAGCTTAGCGCGGGGGGATCAGCCCCAGCATTTT
CASSLARGDQPQHF
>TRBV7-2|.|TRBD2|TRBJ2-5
TGTGCCAGCAGCTTAAGCGGGAGGCCACAAGAGACCCAGTACTTC
CASSLSGRPQETQYF
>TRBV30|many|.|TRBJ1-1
TGTGCCTGGAGTGTAGGGGACATGAACACTGAAGCTTTCTTT
CAWSVGDMNTEAFF
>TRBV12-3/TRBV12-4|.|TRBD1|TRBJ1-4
TGTGCCAGCAGTAACAGGGGGCGCTTAGAAGAAAAACTGTTTTTT
CASSNRGRLEEKLFF
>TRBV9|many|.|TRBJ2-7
TGTGCCAGCGCCCAGGGAGCAACCTCCTACGAGCAGTACTTC
CASAQGATSYEQYF
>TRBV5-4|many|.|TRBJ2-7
TGTGCCAGCAGCCACCCGCGTAGTGGTGGGCACGACGAGCAGTACTTC
CASSHPRSGGHDEQYF
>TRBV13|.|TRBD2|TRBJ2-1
TGTGCCAGCAGCTCTTTAGCGGGAGGGCCTGGTGAGCAGTTCTTC
CASSSLAGGPGEQFF
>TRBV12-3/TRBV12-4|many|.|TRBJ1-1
TGTGCCAGCGGGCAGGGAGGCACTGAAGCTTTCTTT
CASGQGGTEAFF
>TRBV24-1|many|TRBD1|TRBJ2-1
TGTGCCACCAGTGATTTGAGGGACAGAAACCGCAATGAGCAGTTCTTC
CATSDLRDRNRNEQFF
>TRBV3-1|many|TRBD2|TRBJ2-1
TGTGCCAGCAGCCAACCGGGACTAGCGGACGATGAGCAGTTCTTC
CASSQPGLADDEQFF
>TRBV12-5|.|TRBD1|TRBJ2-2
TGTGCTAGTGGTTCGGACAGGGCGCTGTTTTTT
CASGSDRALFF
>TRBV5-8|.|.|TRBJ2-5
TGTGCCAGCAGCTTGGGACAGGTCCTGGAGACCCAGTACTTC
CASSLGQVLETQYF
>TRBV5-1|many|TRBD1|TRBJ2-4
TGCGCCAGCAGCTGGAAGACAGGGGGCGAAGGAAACATTCAGTACTTC
CASSWKTGGEGNIQYF
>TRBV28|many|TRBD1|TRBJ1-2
TGTGCCAGCTTACTACAGGGGGGAAGCTATGGCTACACCTTC
CASLLQGGSYGYTF
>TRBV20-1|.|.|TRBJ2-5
TGCAGTGCTAGGAAGGGACTCCTGCTCGAGACCCAGTACTTC
CSARKGLLLETQYF
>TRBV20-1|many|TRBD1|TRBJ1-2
TGCAGTGCTTTCGAGGACAGGGTATATGGCTACACCTTC
CSAFEDRVYGYTF
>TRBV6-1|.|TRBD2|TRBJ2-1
TGTGCCAGCACTCCAGGGACTAGCGGGAGGTTGCATGAGCAGTTCTTC
CASTPGTSGRLHEQFF
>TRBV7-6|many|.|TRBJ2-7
TGTGCCAGCAGCTTAGCGATCGGGCCAGGGAGCGAGCAGTACTTC
CASSLAIGPGSEQYF
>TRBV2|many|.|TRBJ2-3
TGTGCCAGCAAAGGAGCGGGCGGACACACAGATACGCAGTATTTT
CASKGAGGHTDTQYF
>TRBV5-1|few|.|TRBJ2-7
TGCACCAGCAGCTCCGCTACCCGACTGTACGAGCAGTACTTC
CTSSSATRLYEQYF
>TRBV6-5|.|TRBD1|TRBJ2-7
TGTGCCAGCAGTTACGATGACAGGGGTTACGAGCAGTACTTC
CASSYDDRGYEQYF
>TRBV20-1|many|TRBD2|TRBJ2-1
TGCAGTGTTACTAGCGGGAGTTGGAATGAGCAGTTCTTC
CSVTSGSWNEQFF
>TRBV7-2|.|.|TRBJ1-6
TGTGCCAGCAGCCAAACGCTCCTGGGGGGGGTCTATAATTCACCCCTCCACTTT
CASSQTLLGGVYNSPLHF
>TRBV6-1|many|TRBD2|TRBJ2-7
TGTGCCAGCAGTGAACTAGCGGGAGGGGGCGAGCAGTACTTC
CASSELAGGGEQYF
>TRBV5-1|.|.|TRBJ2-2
TGCGCCAGCAGCTTGGAGGGGACTCAGAACACCGGGGAGCTGTTTTTT
CASSLEGTQNTGELFF
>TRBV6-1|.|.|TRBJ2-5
TGTGCCAGCAGAGTGGGATCGTGGGAGACCCAGTACTTC
CASRVGSWETQYF